A selection of T cell receptor beta chains follows, all from one sample in a study of CXCR3-negative and CXCR3-positive naive CD8 T cells. For each CDR3 protein, TCRdb gives one entry from its re-call of the 5' RACE reads, without DNA. The table for this sample gives 150,000 or so distinct CDR3 sequences. Input material: naive CXCR3+ CD8+ T cells from blood. All receptors derive from a human donor in good health. Some clones in this sample may be carry-over from other donors' samples. Both conserved end residues are part of each CDR3.

V	J	CDR3
TRBV29-1	TRBJ2-1	CSILAGPSYNEQFF
TRBV20-1	TRBJ2-7	CSARDPQGKREAYEQYF
TRBV4-2	TRBJ2-1	CASSQEDPSGEQFF
TRBV29-1	TRBJ1-1	CSVEPRGRDTEAFF
TRBV20-1	TRBJ2-1	CSARDSGGAYYNEQFF
TRBV7-8	TRBJ1-2	CASSLGVYGYTF
TRBV7-9	TRBJ1-2	CASSLGVPTSYGYTF
TRBV5-1	TRBJ1-2	CASSLPGDGYIF
TRBV5-1	TRBJ2-7	CASSWTSGSYEQYF
TRBV28	TRBJ1-5	CASSSRTGGDQPQHF
TRBV1	TRBJ2-5	CTSSQDRAGEETQYF
TRBV18	TRBJ2-1	CASSPPRGQDNEQFF
TRBV7-9	TRBJ2-1	CASSNLEMVHNEQFF
TRBV20-1	TRBJ2-7	CSAQGTETFYEQYF
TRBV27	TRBJ2-7	CASSPDSHYEQYF
TRBV29-1	TRBJ2-7	CSVEGASGGSYEQYF
TRBV29-1	TRBJ2-7	CSVISGQGAYEQYF
TRBV29-1	TRBJ1-1	CSVVTVNTEAFF
TRBV29-1	TRBJ2-1	CSVEGNQGLAYNEQFF
TRBV7-9	TRBJ2-7	CAAQGPGYEQYF
TRBV13	TRBJ2-7	CASSQRGGLLSNEQYF
TRBV20-1	TRBJ2-7	CSASAGEGEQYF
TRBV7-2	TRBJ2-1	CASSPLGLAGVEQFF
TRBV6-5	TRBJ1-2	CASSYGGLYGYTF
TRBV28	TRBJ2-7	CASSLNQYEQYF
TRBV29-1	TRBJ1-1	CSVEDQWNTEAFF
TRBV7-8	TRBJ2-4	CASSLAPRARIAKNIQYF
TRBV9	TRBJ1-1	CASSTDGNTEAFF
TRBV9	TRBJ2-5	CASSETPGASETQYF
TRBV3-1	TRBJ1-5	CASSQGLESGQPQHF
TRBV7-9	TRBJ2-7	CASSHREGSDEQYF
TRBV9	TRBJ2-7	CASSVEGQGEFLYF
TRBV29-1	TRBJ2-1	CSVVSQGGGNEQFF
TRBV6-1	TRBJ1-5	CASLDWGNQPQHF
TRBV28	TRBJ2-5	CASSPLDRGLKFGETQYF
TRBV7-9	TRBJ1-1	CASAESGSNTEAFF
TRBV5-1	TRBJ2-7	CASSSPYSYEQYF
TRBV11-2	TRBJ2-7	CASSFGWGFYEQYF
TRBV28	TRBJ1-2	CASSPPGESLWRYTF
TRBV6-5	TRBJ1-1	CASRITGRGEAFF
TRBV23-1	TRBJ1-2	CASSVPGAGYGYTF
TRBV4-3	TRBJ2-7	CASSRTSGPSYEQYF
TRBV5-6	TRBJ2-2	CASSGGPTNTGELFF
TRBV6-5	TRBJ2-3	CASSYGSEHTQYF
TRBV6-5	TRBJ2-7	CASSRTVEDYEQYF
TRBV20-1	TRBJ1-2	CSARAGVGYGYTF